This note documents a single T cell receptor (beta chain) sequence. What it binds is unknown. The germline gene is not matched at one end of the junction; a read error may be the cause. Only in-frame clones appear in the TCRdb table, and some are missing; sequencing was by immunoSEQ multiplex PCR. The table has 25,000 to 30,000 clones, about four fifths seen once; the top ten hold more than 0.55%. The sample originates from a study of memory CD4+ T cells and cytomegalovirus serostatus. Notes on the study in general: Repertoires predicted CMV serostatus with median bootstrapped AUC of approximately 0.94. The CMV-associated TCR signature appears largely within the CD4+ memory repertoire.

Single viable CD3+CD4+CD8-CD45RO+ cells were sorted as the memory CD4+ T cells. Total CD4+ T cells were enriched by CD4 positive selection. This CDR3 has 14 amino acids. From germline, CDR1 is LNHDA and CDR2 SQIVND (reference sequence). The sequencing input was memory CD4+ T cells from blood. The origin of this receptor is an adult in good health and CMV-seronegative. The J gene is TRBJ1-2, the V gene TRBV19; TRBD1 aligns across 8 bases. The CDR3 region has the DNA TGTGCCAGTAGTTTAGACAGGGGTGGCTATGGCTACACCTTC. It yields the protein CASSLDRGGYGYTF.